This T cell receptor beta chain was captured in a study of T cells in Graves' hyperthyroidism and ophthalmopathy. The study left out patients who had uncontrolled infection, other autoimmune disease, pregnancy or lactation. What was amplified from RNA transcripts were TCR beta CDR3 regions. The HTBI primer set was used in a first-round RT-PCR of the TCR CDR3. TCRdb called the multiplex PCR reads again in MiXCR, with one record for every CDR3 protein. The sample gives 500,000 to 800,000 distinct CDR3 sequences, about 14% of which show up once; around 13% is in the top ten. The length of the CDR3 is 14 residues. The ends lost 6 bases at V and 3 bases at J; junction bases unmatched: 6.

Sequencing was carried out using blood. The V and J genes are TRBV12-3 or TRBV12-4 and TRBJ2-7; 9 bases line up with TRBD1. The sequence derives from a woman aged 45-60 years with Graves' ophthalmopathy. The chain's CDR3 is CASSWGQGHYEQYF. In nucleotides, the CDR3 is TGTGCCAGCAGCTGGGGACAGGGACACTACGAGCAGTACTTC.